This T cell receptor (beta chain) is drawn from a study of blood T cell repertoires in COVID-19. Study-level background: Donors in the United States, Italy and Spain gave samples during acute or convalescent COVID-19.

Some clones are missing from TCRdb's copy, which holds only in-frame ones; the method was immunoSEQ multiplex PCR. The sample records about 140,000 clones, approximately 90% being singletons. The CDR3 is 19 residues long. Trimming cost V 2 bases and J 5 bases, with 25 bases left between them. Germline values: CDR1 SGHVS, CDR2 FQNEAQ. This clonotype originated in a man aged 60 to 75 with active or convalescent COVID-19. The chain employs TRBV7-8 and TRBJ2-1; TRBD2 might be the D (7 bases). Material for sequencing was peripheral blood. CDR3 residues: CASSLRGPLLGGANNEQFF. CDR3 sequence (DNA): TGTGCCAGCAGCTTAAGAGGCCCGTTGTTAGGGGGGGCTAACAATGAGCAGTTCTTC.